This TCR beta chain was recovered during a study of STAT3 mutations in large granular lymphocyte leukemia. To note about this clone: Its antigen is currently unknown.

Sequencing was performed with immunoSEQ multiplex PCR; in TCRdb, only in-frame clones are kept and a portion is missing. The data show about 42,000 clones, with about 81% seen just once and approximately 0.43% held by the top ten. The CDR3 loop spans 14 amino acids. The V gene's germline CDR1 is MDHEN and CDR2 SYDVKM. V trimming: 5 bases; J trimming: 8 bases; junction bases outside the gene matches: 6. Study-level findings and limits: In T-cell large granular lymphocyte leukemia, about half of patients showed multiple immunodominant subclonotypes. Variable sampling intervals and differing treatment regimens complicated linking therapy response to TCR clonal burden changes. Some patients had dominant TCR clones larger than their STAT3 mutant burden.

The source is a human donor with T large granular lymphocyte leukemia. Some clones in this sample may be carry-over from other donors' samples. V is TRBV28 and J is TRBJ1-4, with 9 positions matching TRBD1. Sequenced: PBMCs. The CDR3 bases are TGTGCCAGCAGTCCGGGACAGGGAATAGAAAAACTGTTTTTT. It codes for CASSPGQGIEKLFF.